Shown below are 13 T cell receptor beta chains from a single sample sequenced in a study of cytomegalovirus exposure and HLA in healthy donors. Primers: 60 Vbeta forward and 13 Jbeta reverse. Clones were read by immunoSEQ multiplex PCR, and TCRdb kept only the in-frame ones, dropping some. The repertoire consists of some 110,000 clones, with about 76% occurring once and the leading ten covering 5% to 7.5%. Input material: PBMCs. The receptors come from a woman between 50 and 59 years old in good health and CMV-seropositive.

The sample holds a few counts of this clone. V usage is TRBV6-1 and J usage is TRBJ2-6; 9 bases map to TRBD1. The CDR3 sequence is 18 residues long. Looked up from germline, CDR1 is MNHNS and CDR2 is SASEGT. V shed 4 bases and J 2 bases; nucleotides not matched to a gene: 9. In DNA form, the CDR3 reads TGTGCCAGCAGTGCAGCAGGACAGGGGAACCCTGGGGCCAACGTCCTGACTTTC. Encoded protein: CASSAAGQGNPGANVLTF.

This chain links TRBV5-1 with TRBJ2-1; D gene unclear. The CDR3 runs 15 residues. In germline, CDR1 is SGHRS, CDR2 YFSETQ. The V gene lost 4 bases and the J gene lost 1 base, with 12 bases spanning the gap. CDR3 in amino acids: CASSPPVPSYNEQFF. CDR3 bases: TGCGCCAGCAGCCCCCCGGTCCCGTCCTACAATGAGCAGTTCTTC.

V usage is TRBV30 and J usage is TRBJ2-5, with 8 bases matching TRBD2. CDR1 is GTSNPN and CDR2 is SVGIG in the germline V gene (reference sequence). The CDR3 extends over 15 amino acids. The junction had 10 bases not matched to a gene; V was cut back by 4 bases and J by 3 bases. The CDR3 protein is CAWNNPGLGKETQYF. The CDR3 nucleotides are TGTGCCTGGAACAATCCGGGACTAGGGAAAGAGACCCAGTACTTC. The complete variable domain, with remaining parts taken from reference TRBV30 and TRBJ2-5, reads SQTIHQWPATLVQPVGSPLSLECTVEGTSNPNLYWYRQAAGRGLQLLFYSVGIGQISSEVPQNLSASRPQDRQFILSSKKLLLSDSGFYLCAWNNPGLGKETQYFGPGTRLLVL.

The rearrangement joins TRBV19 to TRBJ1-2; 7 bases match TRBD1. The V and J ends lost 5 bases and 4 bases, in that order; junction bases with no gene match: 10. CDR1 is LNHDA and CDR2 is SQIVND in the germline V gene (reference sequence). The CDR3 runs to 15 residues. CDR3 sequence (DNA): TGTGCCAGTAGTGCTCTAGACAGGGCCCTCTATGGCTACACCTTC. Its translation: CASSALDRALYGYTF.

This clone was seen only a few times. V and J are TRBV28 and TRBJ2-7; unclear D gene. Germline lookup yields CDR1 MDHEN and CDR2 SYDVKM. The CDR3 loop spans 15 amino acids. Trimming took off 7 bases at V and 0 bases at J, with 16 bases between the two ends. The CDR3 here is CASIAPLGTSYEQYF. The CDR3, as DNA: TGTGCCAGCATCGCCCCTTTGGGCACCTCCTACGAGCAGTACTTC.

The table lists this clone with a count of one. CDR3 nucleotides: TGTGCCTCGCACTTGCAGGGGACATATGGCTACACCTTC. It is translated as CASHLQGTYGYTF. The chain combines TRBV30 with TRBJ1-2, with D tentatively TRBD1 (6 bases). Trimming shortened V by 7 bases and J by 5 bases, and 17 bases separated the two germline ends. The CDR3 contains 13 residues. Per the germline V gene, CDR1 is GTSNPN and CDR2 is SVGIG (reference sequence).

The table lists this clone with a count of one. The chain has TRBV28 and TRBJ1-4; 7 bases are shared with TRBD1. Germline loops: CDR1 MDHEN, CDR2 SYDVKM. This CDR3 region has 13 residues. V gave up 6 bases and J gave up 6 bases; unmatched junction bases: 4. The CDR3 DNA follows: TGTGCCAGCAGAGAAACAGGGGATGAAAAACTGTTTTTT. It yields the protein CASRETGDEKLFF.

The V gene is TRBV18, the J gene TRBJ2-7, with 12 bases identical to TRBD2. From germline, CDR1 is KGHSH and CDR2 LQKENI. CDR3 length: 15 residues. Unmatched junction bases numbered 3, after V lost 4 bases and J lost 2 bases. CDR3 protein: CASSQGLAGTYEQYF. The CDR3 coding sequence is TGTGCCAGCTCACAAGGACTAGCGGGGACCTACGAGCAGTACTTC.

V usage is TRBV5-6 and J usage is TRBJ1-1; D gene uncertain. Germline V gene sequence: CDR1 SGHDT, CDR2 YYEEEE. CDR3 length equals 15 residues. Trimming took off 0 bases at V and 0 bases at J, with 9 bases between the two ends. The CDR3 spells CASSLAGLMNTEAFF. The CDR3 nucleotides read TGTGCCAGCAGCTTGGCGGGTCTTATGAACACTGAAGCTTTCTTT.

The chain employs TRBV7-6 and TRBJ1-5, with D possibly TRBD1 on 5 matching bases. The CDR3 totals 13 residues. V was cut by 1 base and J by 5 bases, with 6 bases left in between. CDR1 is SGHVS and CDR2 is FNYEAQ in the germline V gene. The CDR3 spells CASSLVQDQPQHF. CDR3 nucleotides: TGTGCCAGCAGCTTAGTACAGGATCAGCCCCAGCATTTT.

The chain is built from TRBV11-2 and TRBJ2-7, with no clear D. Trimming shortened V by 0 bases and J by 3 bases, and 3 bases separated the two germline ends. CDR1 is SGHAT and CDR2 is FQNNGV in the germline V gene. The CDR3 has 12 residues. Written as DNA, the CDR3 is TGTGCCAGCAGCTTAGACCACTACGAGCAGTACTTC. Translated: CASSLDHYEQYF.

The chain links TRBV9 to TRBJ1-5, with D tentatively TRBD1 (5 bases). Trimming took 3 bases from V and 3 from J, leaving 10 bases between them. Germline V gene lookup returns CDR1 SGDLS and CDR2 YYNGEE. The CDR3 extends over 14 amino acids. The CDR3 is CASSEGNPNQPQHF. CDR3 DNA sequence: TGTGCCAGCAGCGAGGGGAACCCCAATCAGCCCCAGCATTTT.

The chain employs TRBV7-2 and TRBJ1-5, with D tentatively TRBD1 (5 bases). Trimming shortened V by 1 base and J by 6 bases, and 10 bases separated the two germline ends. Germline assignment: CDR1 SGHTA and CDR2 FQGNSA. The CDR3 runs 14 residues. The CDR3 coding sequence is TGTGCCAGCAGCTTAGGGGGGGGGTCTCAGCCCCAGCATTTT. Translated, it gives CASSLGGGSQPQHF. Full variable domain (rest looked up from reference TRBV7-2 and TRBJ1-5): GAGVSQSPSNKVTEKGKDVELRCDPISGHTALYWYRQSLGQGLEFLIYFQGNSAPDKSGLPSDRFSAERTGGSVSTLTIQRTQQEDSAVYLCASSLGGGSQPQHFGDGTRLSIL.